This T cell receptor beta chain was captured in a study of blood T cell repertoires in COVID-19. Whole-study context: From the United States, Italy and Spain came samples of acute and convalescent COVID-19. PBMCs, B-cell-depleted T cells, or T cells provided the cDNA or gDNA that made up the material.

Study processing details: Amplified reference gene primers provided the basis for estimating nucleated cell counts. Sequencing was performed with immunoSEQ multiplex PCR; in TCRdb, only in-frame clones are kept and a portion is missing. That table gives V, J and clone size, and the DNA gave D and trimming. The table has 250,000 to 350,000 clones, roughly 80% seen once. Germline CDR1 reads SEHNR; CDR2 reads FQNEAQ (reference sequence). V lost 7 bases and J lost 6; bases outside the gene matches: 12. This CDR3 region has 15 residues. The receptor was isolated from a human donor with COVID-19, enrolled during active disease. The donor label of this sample is uncertain. The sample taken for sequencing was peripheral blood. The chain carries TRBV7-9 and TRBJ2-3; 8 positions agree with TRBD1. CDR3 coding DNA: TGTGCCAGCACCCGACGGACAGGGAGTTCGGATACGCAGTATTTT. Translated: CASTRRTGSSDTQYF.